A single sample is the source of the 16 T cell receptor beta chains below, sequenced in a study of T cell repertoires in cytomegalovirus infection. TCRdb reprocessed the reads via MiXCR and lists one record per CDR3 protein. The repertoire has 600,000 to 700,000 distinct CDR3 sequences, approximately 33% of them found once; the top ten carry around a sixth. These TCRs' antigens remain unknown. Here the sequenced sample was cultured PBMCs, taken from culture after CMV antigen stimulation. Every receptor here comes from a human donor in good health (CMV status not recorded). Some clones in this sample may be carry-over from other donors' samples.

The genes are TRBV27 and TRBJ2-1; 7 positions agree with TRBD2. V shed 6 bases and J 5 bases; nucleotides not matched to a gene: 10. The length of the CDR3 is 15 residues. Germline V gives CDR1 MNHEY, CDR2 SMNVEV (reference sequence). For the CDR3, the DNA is TGTGCCAGCAGCGCAAGGATCCTAGCGGACAATGAGCAGTTCTTC. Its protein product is CASSARILADNEQFF.

The CDR3 sequence is CASSTTSGGGLNEQFF. Written as DNA, the CDR3 is TGTGCCAGTAGTACGACTAGCGGTGGTGGACTAAATGAGCAGTTCTTC. The chain couples TRBV19 to TRBJ2-1, with 9 bases that match TRBD2. The germline gives CDR1 LNHDA, CDR2 SQIVND (reference sequence). V trimming: 4 bases; J trimming: 7 bases; junction bases outside the gene matches: 11. The CDR3 length is 16 residues.

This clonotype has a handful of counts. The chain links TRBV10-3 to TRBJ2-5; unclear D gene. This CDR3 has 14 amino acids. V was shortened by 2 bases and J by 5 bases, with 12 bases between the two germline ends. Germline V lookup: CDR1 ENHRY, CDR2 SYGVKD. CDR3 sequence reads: CAISEAAAYETQYF. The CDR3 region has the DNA TGTGCCATCAGTGAGGCAGCAGCGTATGAGACCCAGTACTTC.

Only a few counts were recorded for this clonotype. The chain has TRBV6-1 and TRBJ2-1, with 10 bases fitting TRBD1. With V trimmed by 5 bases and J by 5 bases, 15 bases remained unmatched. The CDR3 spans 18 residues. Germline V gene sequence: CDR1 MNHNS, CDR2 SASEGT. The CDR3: CASSLTYRDRGIDNEQFF. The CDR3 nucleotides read TGTGCCAGCAGTCTAACATACCGGGACAGGGGAATTGACAATGAGCAGTTCTTC.

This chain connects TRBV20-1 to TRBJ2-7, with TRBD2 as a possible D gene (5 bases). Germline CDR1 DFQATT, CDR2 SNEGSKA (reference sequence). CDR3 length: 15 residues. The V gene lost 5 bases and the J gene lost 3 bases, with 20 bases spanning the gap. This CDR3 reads CSAVSLGNSDYEQYF. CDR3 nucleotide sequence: TGCAGTGCTGTGTCACTAGGGAACTCCGACTACGAGCAGTACTTC.

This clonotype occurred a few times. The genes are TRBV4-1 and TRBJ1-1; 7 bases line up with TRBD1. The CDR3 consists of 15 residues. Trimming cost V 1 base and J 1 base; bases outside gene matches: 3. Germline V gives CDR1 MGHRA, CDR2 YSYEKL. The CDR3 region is CASSQGRGRNTEAFF. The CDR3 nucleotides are TGCGCCAGCAGCCAAGGAAGGGGGCGGAACACTGAAGCTTTCTTT.

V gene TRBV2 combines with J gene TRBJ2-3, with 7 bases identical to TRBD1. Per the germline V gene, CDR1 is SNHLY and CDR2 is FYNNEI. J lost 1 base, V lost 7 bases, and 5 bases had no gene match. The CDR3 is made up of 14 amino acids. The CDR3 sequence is CASTNRGRTDTQYF. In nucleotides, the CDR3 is TGTGCCAGCACAAACAGGGGACGCACAGATACGCAGTATTTT.

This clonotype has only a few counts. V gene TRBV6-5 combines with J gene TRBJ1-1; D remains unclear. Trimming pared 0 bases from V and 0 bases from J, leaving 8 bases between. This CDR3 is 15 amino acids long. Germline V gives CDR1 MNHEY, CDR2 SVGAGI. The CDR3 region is CASSYSHGLNTEAFF. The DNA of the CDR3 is TGTGCCAGCAGTTACTCTCACGGGTTGAACACTGAAGCTTTCTTT.

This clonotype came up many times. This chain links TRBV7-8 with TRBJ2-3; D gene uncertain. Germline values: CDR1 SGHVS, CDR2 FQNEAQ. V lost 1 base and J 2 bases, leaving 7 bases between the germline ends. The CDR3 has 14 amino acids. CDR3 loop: CASSLGAFTDTQYF. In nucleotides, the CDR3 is TGTGCCAGCAGCTTAGGGGCGTTCACAGATACGCAGTATTTT.

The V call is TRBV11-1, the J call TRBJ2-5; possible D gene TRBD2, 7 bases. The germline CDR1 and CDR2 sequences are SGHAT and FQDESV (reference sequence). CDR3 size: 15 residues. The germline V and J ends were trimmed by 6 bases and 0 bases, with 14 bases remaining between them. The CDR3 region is CASSPAGAYQETQYF. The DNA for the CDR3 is TGTGCCAGCAGTCCTGCGGGGGCCTACCAAGAGACCCAGTACTTC. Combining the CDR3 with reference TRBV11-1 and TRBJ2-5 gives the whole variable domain EAEVAQSPRYKITEKSQAVAFWCDPISGHATLYWYRQILGQGPELLVQFQDESVVDDSQLPKDRFSAERLKGVDSTLKIQPAELGDSAMYLCASSPAGAYQETQYFGPGTRLLVL.

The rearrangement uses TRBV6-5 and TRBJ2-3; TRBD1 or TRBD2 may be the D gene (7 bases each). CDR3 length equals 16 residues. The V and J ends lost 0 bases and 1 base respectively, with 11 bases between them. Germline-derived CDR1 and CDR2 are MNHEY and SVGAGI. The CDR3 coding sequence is TGTGCCAGCAGTTACTCGGCAGGGGGGGGCACAGATACGCAGTATTTT. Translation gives CASSYSAGGGTDTQYF.

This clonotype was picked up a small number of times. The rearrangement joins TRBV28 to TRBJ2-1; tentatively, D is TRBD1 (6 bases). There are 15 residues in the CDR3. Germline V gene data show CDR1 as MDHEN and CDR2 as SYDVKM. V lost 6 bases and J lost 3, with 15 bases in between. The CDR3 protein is CASRKDSGYYNEQFF. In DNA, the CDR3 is TGTGCCAGCAGAAAGGACAGTGGATACTACAATGAGCAGTTCTTC.

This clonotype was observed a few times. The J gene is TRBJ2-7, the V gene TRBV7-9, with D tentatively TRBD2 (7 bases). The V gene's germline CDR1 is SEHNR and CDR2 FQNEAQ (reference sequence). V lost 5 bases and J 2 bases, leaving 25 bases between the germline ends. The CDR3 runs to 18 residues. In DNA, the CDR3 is TGTGCCAGCAGCGCGGGGCAGGGGTGGCCTAGCGGCCCCTACGAGCAGTACTTC. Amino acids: CASSAGQGWPSGPYEQYF.

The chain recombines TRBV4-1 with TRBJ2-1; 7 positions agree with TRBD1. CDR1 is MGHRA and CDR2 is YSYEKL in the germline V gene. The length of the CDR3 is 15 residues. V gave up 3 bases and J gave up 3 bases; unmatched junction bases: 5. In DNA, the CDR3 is TGCGCCAGCAGCCAGGACAGGACAGGCTACAATGAGCAGTTCTTC. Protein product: CASSQDRTGYNEQFF.

The DNA of the CDR3 is TGTGCCAGCCGACGGTCGGGGGCGAACACCGGGGAGCTGTTTTTT. Amino acid sequence: CASRRSGANTGELFF. The chain recombines TRBV7-6 with TRBJ2-2; tentative D call: TRBD2 (6 bases). Germline V lookup: CDR1 SGHVS, CDR2 FNYEAQ. This CDR3 contains 15 residues. V was cut by 8 bases and J by 0 bases, with 13 bases left in between. The full variable domain, rest sourced from reference TRBV7-6 and TRBJ2-2, is GAGVSQSPRYKVTKRGQDVALRCDPISGHVSLYWYRQALGQGPEFLTYFNYEAQQDKSGLPNDRFSAERPEGSISTLTIQRTEQRDSAMYRCASRRSGANTGELFFGEGSRLTVL.

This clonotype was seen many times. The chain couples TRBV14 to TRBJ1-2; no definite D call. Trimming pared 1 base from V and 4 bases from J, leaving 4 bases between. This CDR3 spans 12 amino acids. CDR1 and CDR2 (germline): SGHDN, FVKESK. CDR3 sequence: CASSQGGYGYTF. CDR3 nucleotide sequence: TGTGCCAGCAGCCAAGGGGGCTATGGCTACACCTTC.